This T cell receptor beta chain was observed in a study of T cells in Graves' hyperthyroidism and ophthalmopathy. Study-wide points: Blood held most thyroid clonotypes expanded above 0.001 frequency. In validation, the model predicted ophthalmopathy. These predictions came a median about 6 months before onset.

This clonotype has more than one count but fewer than ten. What it binds is unknown. TCR beta CDR3 region amplification was performed from RNA transcripts. A first-round RT-PCR of the TCR CDR3 used the HTBI primer set. Using its own MiXCR run on the multiplex PCR reads, TCRdb lists one record per CDR3 protein. The sample records about 210,000 distinct CDR3 sequences, 17% being singletons. Patients aged 18 to 65 had newly diagnosed hyperthyroidism of under 2 months' duration. Together with thyroid ultrasound, orbital computed tomography, serum thyroxine and TRAb, clinical symptoms were used for diagnoses. Trimming cost V 3 bases and J 4 bases, with 9 bases left between them. Germline-derived CDR1 and CDR2 are WSHSY and SAAADI. This CDR3 spans 13 amino acids.

The sequenced sample was blood. V is TRBV10-2 and J is TRBJ2-5; D gene unclear. The TCR was taken from a man aged 45-65 years with Graves' hyperthyroidism. The CDR3 reads CASSDTEPETQYF. Here the CDR3 DNA reads TGCGCCAGCAGTGACACAGAGCCAGAGACCCAGTACTTC.